Presented here are 14 T cell receptor beta chains from one specimen sequenced in a study of cytomegalovirus exposure and HLA in healthy donors. 13 Jbeta primers and 60 Vbeta primers were used for the PCR. The method was immunoSEQ multiplex PCR; TCRdb's version includes in-frame clones alone and lacks a portion of them. The sample records some 120,000 clones, 60% to 75% being singletons. Sequencing was performed on PBMCs. The receptors here all came from a woman in her 50s in good health and CMV-seropositive.

V and J are TRBV27 and TRBJ1-2; 9 bases align to TRBD1. J gave up 1 base and V 5 bases, and 2 bases lay outside the gene matches. Germline V gives CDR1 MNHEY, CDR2 SMNVEV (reference sequence). The CDR3 sequence is 14 residues long. The CDR3 coding sequence is TGTGCCAGCAGTAGGACAGGGGATAACTATGGCTACACCTTC. This gives the protein CASSRTGDNYGYTF.

The V and J genes are TRBV28 and TRBJ2-1; D gene unclear. V lost 6 bases, J lost 1 base, and 4 bases lay in between. The CDR3 spans 12 residues. From germline, CDR1 is MDHEN and CDR2 SYDVKM. CDR3 nucleotide sequence: TGTGCCAGCAGCCGTTCCTACAATGAGCAGTTCTTC. Protein sequence: CASSRSYNEQFF. The whole variable domain, remainder taken from reference TRBV28 and TRBJ2-1, is DVKVTQSSRYLVKRTGEKVFLECVQDMDHENMFWYRQDPGLGLRLIYFSYDVKMKEKGDIPEGYSVSREKKERFSLILESASTNQTSMYLCASSRSYNEQFFGPGTRLTVL.

The V and J genes are TRBV16 and TRBJ2-7; no clear D gene. V was shortened by 4 bases and J by 3 bases, with 10 bases between the two germline ends. Germline assignment: CDR1 KGHSY and CDR2 FQNENV. There are 13 residues in the CDR3. The CDR3 sequence is CASSPMFGYEQYF. DNA for the CDR3: TGTGCCAGCAGCCCGATGTTCGGCTACGAGCAGTACTTC.

This clone appeared a single time. The rearrangement joins TRBV5-4 to TRBJ1-2; 8 bases match TRBD1. The V segment lost 2 bases and the J segment 8 bases; nucleotides outside the gene matches: 5. There are 13 residues in the CDR3. Germline V CDR1 and CDR2: SGHNT, YYREEE (reference sequence). The CDR3 spells CASSLQGVKGYTF. The CDR3 DNA reads as TGTGCCAGCAGCTTACAGGGGGTGAAAGGCTACACCTTC.

The rearrangement uses TRBV7-9 and TRBJ1-3; no firm D call. Trimming left V 4 bases short and J 4 bases short, with 14 bases between. CDR1 SEHNR and CDR2 FQNEAQ come from the germline V gene (reference sequence). The CDR3 consists of 15 residues. The DNA of the CDR3 is TGTGCCAGCAGCTCTCCGAAAGCGTTAGGAAACACCATATATTTT. Translating gives CASSSPKALGNTIYF. Full variable domain (remainder filled in from reference TRBV7-9 and TRBJ1-3): DTGVSQNPRHKITKRGQNVTFRCDPISEHNRLYWYRQTLGQGPEFLTYFQNEAQLEKSRLLSDRFSAERPKGSFSTLEIQRTEQGDSAMYLCASSSPKALGNTIYFGEGSWLTVV.

The chain carries TRBV28 and TRBJ2-7, with D perhaps TRBD2 (5 bases). CDR1 is MDHEN and CDR2 is SYDVKM in the germline V gene. Trimming took 3 bases from V and 5 from J, leaving 14 bases between them. The length of the CDR3 is 14 residues. The CDR3 spells CASSLYGVLNEQYF. CDR3 coding DNA: TGTGCCAGCAGTTTGTACGGGGTGCTAAACGAGCAGTACTTC.

This chain joins TRBV28 and TRBJ2-4, with 12 nucleotides matching TRBD2. The germline V gene has CDR1 MDHEN and CDR2 SYDVKM. The CDR3 is 19 residues long. Trimming cost V 4 bases and J 0 bases; bases outside gene matches: 10. The CDR3 region is CASSSGLAGLDIAKNIQYF. The CDR3 nucleotides read TGTGCCAGCAGTTCAGGACTAGCGGGGCTAGATATAGCCAAAAACATTCAGTACTTC. Full variable domain (rest looked up from reference TRBV28 and TRBJ2-4): DVKVTQSSRYLVKRTGEKVFLECVQDMDHENMFWYRQDPGLGLRLIYFSYDVKMKEKGDIPEGYSVSREKKERFSLILESASTNQTSMYLCASSSGLAGLDIAKNIQYFGAGTRLSVL.

The chain uses TRBV2 and TRBJ1-5, with a tentative D call TRBD1 (6 bases). Germline CDR1 and CDR2: SNHLY and FYNNEI. CDR3 size: 13 residues. Trimming cost V 7 bases and J 3 bases, with 10 bases left between them. CDR3: CASNGQLNQPQHF. CDR3 in DNA: TGTGCCAGCAACGGACAGCTCAATCAGCCCCAGCATTTT.

This chain connects TRBV2 to TRBJ1-2; 7 bases map to TRBD1. Germline CDR1 is SNHLY and CDR2 is FYNNEI. The CDR3 totals 14 residues. The V segment lost 6 bases and the J segment 6 bases; nucleotides outside the gene matches: 10. CDR3 bases: TGTGCCAGCAGGACCTCGGGACAGAACCATGGCTACACCTTC. This translates into CASRTSGQNHGYTF.

There are a few counts of this clone. The chain joins TRBV29-1 to TRBJ2-1, with D possibly TRBD2 on 6 matching bases. This CDR3 contains 14 residues. V was clipped by 6 bases and J by 6 bases, with 18 bases between them. Germline CDR1 SQVTM, CDR2 ANQGSEA. The CDR3 sequence is CSVVTSLLFNEQFF. The CDR3 DNA follows: TGCAGCGTGGTGACTAGTCTTCTTTTCAATGAGCAGTTCTTC.

The V gene is TRBV21-1, the J gene TRBJ1-4; the table's D call, TRBD1, was not checked against the DNA. TRBV21-1 is listed as a pseudogene. CDR3 length: 13 residues. The CDR3 loop is CASPDRSGEKLFF. The CDR3 coding sequence is TGTGCCAGCCCGGACAGGTCGGGCGAAAAACTGTTTTTT.

CDR3 amino acids: CASSFRLAGGHETQYF. DNA for the CDR3: TGTGCCAGCAGCTTCAGACTAGCGGGGGGGCATGAGACCCAGTACTTC. The chain is built from TRBV7-2 and TRBJ2-5, with TRBD2 identical over 14 bases. CDR1 is SGHTA and CDR2 is FQGNSA in the germline V gene. CDR3 length: 16 residues. The V and J ends lost 3 bases and 5 bases, in that order; junction bases with no gene match: 5. The entire variable domain, with the rest obtained from reference TRBV7-2 and TRBJ2-5, is as follows: GAGVSQSPSNKVTEKGKDVELRCDPISGHTALYWYRQSLGQGLEFLIYFQGNSAPDKSGLPSDRFSAERTGGSVSTLTIQRTQQEDSAVYLCASSFRLAGGHETQYFGPGTRLLVL.

This clone was detected only a few times. The CDR3 nucleotides read TGCGCCAGCAGCGAGGGACAGGGTAACTTCGGCACTGAAGCTTTCTTT. Translating gives CASSEGQGNFGTEAFF. This sequence joins TRBV5-1 and TRBJ1-1; 9 bases are shared with TRBD1. The CDR3 contains 16 residues. Germline trimming cut 4 bases from V and 4 bases from J; bases unmatched to any gene: 11. Germline CDR1 and CDR2: SGHRS and YFSETQ.

The J gene is TRBJ1-6, the V gene TRBV6-4; D gene uncertain. Germline CDR1 MRHNA, CDR2 SNTAGT. Trimming removed 4 bases at V and 15 bases at J, with 13 bases between. The CDR3 extends over 12 amino acids. For the CDR3, the DNA is TGTGCCAGCAGTGCTATCGGGTGTGGCCTCCACTTT. This gives the protein CASSAIGCGLHF.